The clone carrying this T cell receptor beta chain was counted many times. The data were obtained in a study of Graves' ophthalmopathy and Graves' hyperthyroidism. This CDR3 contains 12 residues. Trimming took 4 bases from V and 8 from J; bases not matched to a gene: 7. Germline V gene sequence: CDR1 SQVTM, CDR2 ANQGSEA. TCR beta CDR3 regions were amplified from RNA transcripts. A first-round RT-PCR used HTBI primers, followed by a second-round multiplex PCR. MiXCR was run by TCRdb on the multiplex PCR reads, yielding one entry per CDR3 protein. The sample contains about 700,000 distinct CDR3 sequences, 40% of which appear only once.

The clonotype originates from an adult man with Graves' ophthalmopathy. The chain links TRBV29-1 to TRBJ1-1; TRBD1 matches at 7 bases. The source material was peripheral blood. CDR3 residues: CSVGEGAREAFF. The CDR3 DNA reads TGCAGCGTTGGGGAGGGGGCCCGGGAAGCTTTCTTT.